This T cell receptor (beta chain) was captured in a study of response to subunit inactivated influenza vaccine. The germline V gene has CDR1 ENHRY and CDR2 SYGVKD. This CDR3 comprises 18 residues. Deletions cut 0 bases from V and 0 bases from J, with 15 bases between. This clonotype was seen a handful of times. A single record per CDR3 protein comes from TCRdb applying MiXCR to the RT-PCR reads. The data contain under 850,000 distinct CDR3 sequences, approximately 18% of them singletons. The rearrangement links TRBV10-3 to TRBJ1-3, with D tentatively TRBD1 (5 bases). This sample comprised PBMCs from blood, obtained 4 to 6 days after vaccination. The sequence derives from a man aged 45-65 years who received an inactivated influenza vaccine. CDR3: CAISESIGAYLSGNTIYF. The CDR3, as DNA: TGTGCCATCAGTGAGTCAATAGGGGCTTACCTCTCTGGAAACACCATATATTTT.